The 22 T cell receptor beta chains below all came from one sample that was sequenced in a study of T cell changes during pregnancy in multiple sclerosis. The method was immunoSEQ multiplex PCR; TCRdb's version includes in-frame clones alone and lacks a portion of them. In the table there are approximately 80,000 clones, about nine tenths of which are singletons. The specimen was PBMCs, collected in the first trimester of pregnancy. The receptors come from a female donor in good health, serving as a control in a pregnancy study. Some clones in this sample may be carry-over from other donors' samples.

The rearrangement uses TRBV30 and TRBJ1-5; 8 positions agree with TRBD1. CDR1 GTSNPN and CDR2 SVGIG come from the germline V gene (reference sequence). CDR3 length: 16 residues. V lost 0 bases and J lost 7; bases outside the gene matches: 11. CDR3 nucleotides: TGTGCCTGGAGTGTACCCGGGACAGGAGATCGACAGCCCCAGCATTTT. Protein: CAWSVPGTGDRQPQHF.

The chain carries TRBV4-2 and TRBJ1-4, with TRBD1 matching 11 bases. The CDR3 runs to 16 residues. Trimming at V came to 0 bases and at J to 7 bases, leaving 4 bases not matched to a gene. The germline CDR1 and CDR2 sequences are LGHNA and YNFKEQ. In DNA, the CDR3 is TGTGCCAGCAGCCAAGATGGGGGGACAGGGGGTGAAAAACTGTTTTTT. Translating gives CASSQDGGTGGEKLFF.

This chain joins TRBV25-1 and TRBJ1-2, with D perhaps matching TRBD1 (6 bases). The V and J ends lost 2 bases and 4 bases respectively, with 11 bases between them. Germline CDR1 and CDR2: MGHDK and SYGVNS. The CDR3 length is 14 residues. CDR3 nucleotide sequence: TGTGCCAGCAGTGAAGAAGGGGGATTCTATGGCTACACCTTC. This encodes CASSEEGGFYGYTF.

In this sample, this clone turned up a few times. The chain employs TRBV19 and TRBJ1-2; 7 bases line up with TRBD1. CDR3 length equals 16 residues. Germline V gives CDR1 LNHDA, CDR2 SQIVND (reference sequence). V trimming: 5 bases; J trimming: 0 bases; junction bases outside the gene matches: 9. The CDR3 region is CASSAPGQQANYGYTF. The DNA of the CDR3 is TGTGCCAGTAGTGCTCCGGGACAGCAAGCTAACTATGGCTACACCTTC.

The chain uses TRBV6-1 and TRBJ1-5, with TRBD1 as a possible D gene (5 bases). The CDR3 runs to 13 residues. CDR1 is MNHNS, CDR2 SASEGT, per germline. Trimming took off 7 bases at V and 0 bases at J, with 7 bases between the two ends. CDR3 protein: CASTGHSNQPQHF. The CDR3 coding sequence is TGTGCCAGCACCGGACATAGCAATCAGCCCCAGCATTTT.

CDR3 sequence reads: CASSLISRLAGGPGETQYF. The CDR3, as DNA: TGCGCCAGCAGCTTGATTTCGAGACTAGCGGGGGGGCCAGGGGAGACCCAGTACTTC. The chain carries TRBV5-1 and TRBJ2-5; TRBD2 matches at 14 bases. Germline V gene sequence: CDR1 SGHRS, CDR2 YFSETQ. The CDR3 runs 19 residues. Losses at the gene ends were 1 base for V and 5 bases for J; bases not matched to a gene: 13.

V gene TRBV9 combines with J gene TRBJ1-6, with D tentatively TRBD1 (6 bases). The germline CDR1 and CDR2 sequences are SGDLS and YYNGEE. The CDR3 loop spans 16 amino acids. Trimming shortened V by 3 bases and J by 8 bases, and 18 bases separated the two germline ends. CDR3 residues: CASSASDRPLYSPLHF. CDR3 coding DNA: TGTGCCAGCAGCGCCTCCGACAGGCCACTCTATTCACCCCTCCACTTT.

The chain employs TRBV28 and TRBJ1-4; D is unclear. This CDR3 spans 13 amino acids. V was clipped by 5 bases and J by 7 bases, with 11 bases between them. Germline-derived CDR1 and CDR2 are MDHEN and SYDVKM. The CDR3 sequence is CASSLLPGEKLFF. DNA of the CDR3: TGTGCCAGCAGTCTATTACCCGGTGAAAAACTGTTTTTT.

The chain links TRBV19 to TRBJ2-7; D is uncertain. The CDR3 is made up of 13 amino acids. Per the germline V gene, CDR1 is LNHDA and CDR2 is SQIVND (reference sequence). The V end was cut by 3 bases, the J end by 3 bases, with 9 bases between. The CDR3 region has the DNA TGTGCCAGTAGTATGATAGACAACTACGAGCAGTACTTC. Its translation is CASSMIDNYEQYF.

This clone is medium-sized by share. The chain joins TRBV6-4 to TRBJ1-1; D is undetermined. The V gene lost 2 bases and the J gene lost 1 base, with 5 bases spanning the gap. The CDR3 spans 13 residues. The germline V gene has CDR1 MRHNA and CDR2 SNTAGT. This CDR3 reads CASSDRENTEAFF. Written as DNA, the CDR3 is TGTGCCAGCAGTGACCGGGAGAACACTGAAGCTTTCTTT.

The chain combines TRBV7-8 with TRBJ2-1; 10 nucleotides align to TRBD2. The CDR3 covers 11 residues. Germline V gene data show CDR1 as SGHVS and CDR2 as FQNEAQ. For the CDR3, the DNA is TGTGTAGCGGGAGGAGCGATTGAGCAGTTCTTC. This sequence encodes CVAGGAIEQFF.

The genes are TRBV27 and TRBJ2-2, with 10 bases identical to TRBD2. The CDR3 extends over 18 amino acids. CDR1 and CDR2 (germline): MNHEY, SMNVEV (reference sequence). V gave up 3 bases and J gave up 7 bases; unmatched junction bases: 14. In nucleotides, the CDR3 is TGTGCCAGCAGTTTTGGCGAGCGGGGGGGCTCTGACGTCGGGGAGCTGTTTTTT. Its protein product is CASSFGERGGSDVGELFF.

As DNA, the CDR3 is TGTGCCAGCTCACCACCGTCGGGAAGCTCCTACAATGAGCAGTTCTTC. The encoded protein is CASSPPSGSSYNEQFF. The rearrangement links TRBV18 to TRBJ2-1; D is possibly TRBD2 (5 bases). Germline V gives CDR1 KGHSH, CDR2 LQKENI. V was clipped by 0 bases and J by 0 bases, with 9 bases between them. This CDR3 spans 16 amino acids.

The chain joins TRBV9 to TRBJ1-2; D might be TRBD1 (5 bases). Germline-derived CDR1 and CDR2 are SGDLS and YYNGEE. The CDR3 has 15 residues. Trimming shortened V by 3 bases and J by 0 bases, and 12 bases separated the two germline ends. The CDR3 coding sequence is TGTGCCAGCAGCGGATCCGGGGGATCTAACTATGGCTACACCTTC. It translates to CASSGSGGSNYGYTF.

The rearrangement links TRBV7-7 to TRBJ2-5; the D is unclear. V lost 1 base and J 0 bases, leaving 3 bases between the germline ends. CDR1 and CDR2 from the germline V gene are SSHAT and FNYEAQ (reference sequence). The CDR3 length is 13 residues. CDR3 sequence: CASSLGDQETQYF. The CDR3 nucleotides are TGTGCCAGCAGCTTAGGAGACCAAGAGACCCAGTACTTC.

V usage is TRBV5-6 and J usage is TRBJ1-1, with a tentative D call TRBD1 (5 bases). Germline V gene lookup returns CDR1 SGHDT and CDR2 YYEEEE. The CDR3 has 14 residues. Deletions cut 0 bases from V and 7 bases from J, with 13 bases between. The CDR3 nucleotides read TGTGCCAGCAGCTTGGAGGAAAGGGGCGGTGAAGCTTTCTTT. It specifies CASSLEERGGEAFF.

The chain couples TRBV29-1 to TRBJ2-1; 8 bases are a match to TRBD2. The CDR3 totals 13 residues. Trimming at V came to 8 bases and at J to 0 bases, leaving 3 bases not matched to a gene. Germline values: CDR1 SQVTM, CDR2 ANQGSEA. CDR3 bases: TGCAGCTCAACTAGCGGCTCCTACAATGAGCAGTTCTTC. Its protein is CSSTSGSYNEQFF.

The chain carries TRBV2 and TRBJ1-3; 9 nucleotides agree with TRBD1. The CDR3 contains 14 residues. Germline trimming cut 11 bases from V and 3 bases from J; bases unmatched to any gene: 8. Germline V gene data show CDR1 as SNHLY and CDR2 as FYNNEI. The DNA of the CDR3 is TGTGCCGGCAACAGGGGGCTTAGTGGAAACACCATATATTTT. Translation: CAGNRGLSGNTIYF.

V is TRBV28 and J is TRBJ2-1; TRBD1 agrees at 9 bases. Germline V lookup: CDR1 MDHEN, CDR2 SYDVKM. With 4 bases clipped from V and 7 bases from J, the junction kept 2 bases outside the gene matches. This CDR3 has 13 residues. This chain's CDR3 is CASSWTGVNEQFF. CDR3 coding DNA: TGTGCCAGCAGTTGGACAGGGGTGAATGAGCAGTTCTTC.

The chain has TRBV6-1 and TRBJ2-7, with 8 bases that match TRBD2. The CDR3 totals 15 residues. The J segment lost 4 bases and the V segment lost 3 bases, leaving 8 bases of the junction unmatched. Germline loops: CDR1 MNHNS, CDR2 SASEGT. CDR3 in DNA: TGTGCCAGCAGTGACACTAGCGGAGGAGTTTACGAGCAGTACTTC. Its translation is CASSDTSGGVYEQYF.

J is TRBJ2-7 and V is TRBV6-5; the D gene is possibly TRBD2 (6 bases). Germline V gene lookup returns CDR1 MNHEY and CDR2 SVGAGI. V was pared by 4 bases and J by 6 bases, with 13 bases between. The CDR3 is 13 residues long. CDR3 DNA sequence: TGTGCCAGCAGTTCGGCAGGGAGGAGCGAGCAGTACTTC. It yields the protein CASSSAGRSEQYF.

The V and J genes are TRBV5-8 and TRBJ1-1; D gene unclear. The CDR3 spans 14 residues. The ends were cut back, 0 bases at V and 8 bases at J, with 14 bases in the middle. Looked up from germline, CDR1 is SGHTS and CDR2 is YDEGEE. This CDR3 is CASSLAPGRGEAFF. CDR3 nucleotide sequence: TGTGCCAGCAGCTTGGCCCCCGGACGGGGAGAAGCTTTCTTT.